The clone carrying this T cell receptor beta chain has a count of ten or more. Its antigen remains unidentified. Time point noted: sample taken at primary tumor resection. The study sequenced unsorted whole RNA from tumor, nontumor lung or frozen PBMC. This record belongs to a study of spatial heterogeneity in lung cancer. V lost 2 bases, J lost 3 bases, and 5 bases lay in between. The CDR3 is 11 residues long. Germline V gene data show CDR1 as DFQATT and CDR2 as SNEGSKA (reference sequence). Study observations and caveats: Counts of ubiquitous and regional expanded TCRs tracked ubiquitous and regional nonsynonymous mutations, respectively. The number of expanded tumor alpha and beta chains correlated with mutation number. Estimation of coverage gave values of about 7% for alpha and around 14% for beta chains in tumor T cells.

Carried by each TCR cDNA molecule was a unique molecular identifier. From the 5' RACE reads, TCRdb called clonotypes with MiXCR, one entry per CDR3 protein. The data contain 3,200 or so distinct CDR3 sequences, 5.9% of them seen just once; the ten biggest clones take up about 15%. The genes are TRBV20-1 and TRBJ2-7; D remains unclear. The sequences come from lung tumor tissue, collected at surgery. The sequence came from a male donor with early-stage non-small cell lung cancer. CDR3 loop: CSARMYYEQYF. The DNA of the CDR3 is TGCAGTGCTAGAATGTACTACGAGCAGTACTTC.